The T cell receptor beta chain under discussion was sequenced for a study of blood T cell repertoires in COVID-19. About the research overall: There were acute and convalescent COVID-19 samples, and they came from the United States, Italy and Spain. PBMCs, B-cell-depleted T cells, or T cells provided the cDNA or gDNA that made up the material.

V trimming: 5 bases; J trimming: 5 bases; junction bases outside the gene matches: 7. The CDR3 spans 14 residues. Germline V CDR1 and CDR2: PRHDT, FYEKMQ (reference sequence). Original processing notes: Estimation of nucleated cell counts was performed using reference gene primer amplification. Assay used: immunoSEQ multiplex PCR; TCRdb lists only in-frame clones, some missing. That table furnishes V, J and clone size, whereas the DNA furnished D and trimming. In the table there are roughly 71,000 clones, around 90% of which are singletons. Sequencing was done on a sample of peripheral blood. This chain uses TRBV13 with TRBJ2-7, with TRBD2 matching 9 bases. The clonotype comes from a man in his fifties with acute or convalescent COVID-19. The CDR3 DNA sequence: TGTGCCAGCAGCCCCTGGACTAGCGCCGACGAGCAGTACTTC. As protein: CASSPWTSADEQYF.